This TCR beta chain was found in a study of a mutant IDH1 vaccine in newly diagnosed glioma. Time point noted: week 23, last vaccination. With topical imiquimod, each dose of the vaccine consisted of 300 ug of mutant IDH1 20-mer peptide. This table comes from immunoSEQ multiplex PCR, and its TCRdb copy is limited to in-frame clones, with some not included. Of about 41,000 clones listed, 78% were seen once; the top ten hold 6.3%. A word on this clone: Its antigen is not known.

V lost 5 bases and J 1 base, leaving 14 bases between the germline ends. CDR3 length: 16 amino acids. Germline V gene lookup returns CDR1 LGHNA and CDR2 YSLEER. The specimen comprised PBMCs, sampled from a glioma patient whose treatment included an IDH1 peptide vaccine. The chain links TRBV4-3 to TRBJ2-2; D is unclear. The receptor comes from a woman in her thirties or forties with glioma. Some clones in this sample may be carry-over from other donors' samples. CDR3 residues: CASSYLVTGNTGELFF. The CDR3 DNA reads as TGCGCCAGCAGCTACCTAGTCACCGGGAACACCGGGGAGCTGTTTTTT.